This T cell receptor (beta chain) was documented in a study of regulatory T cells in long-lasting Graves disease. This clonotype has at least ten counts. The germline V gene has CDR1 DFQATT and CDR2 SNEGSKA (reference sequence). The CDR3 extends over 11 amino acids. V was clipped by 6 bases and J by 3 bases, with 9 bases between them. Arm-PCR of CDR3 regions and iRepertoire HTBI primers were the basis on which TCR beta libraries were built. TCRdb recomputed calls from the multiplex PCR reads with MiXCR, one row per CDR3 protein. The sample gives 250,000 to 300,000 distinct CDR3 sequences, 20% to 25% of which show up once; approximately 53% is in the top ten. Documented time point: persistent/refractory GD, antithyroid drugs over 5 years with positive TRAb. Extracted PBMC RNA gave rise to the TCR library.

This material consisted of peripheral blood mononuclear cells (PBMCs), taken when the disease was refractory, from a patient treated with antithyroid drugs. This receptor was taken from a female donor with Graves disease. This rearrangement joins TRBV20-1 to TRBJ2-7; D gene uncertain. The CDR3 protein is CSAQDNYEQYF. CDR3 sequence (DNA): TGCAGTGCCCAAGACAACTACGAGCAGTACTTC.